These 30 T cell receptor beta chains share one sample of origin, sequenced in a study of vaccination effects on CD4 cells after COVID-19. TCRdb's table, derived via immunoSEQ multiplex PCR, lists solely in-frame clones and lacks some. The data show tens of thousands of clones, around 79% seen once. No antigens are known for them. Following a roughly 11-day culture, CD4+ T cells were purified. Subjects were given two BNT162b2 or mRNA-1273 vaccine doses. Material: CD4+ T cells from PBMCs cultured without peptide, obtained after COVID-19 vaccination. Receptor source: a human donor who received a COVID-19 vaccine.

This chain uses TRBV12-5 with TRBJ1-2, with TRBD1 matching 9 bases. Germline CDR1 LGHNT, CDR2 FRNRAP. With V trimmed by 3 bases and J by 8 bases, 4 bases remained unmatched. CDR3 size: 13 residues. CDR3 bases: TGTGCTAGTGGTTTCGGACAGGGGAGCGGCTACACCTTC. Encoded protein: CASGFGQGSGYTF.

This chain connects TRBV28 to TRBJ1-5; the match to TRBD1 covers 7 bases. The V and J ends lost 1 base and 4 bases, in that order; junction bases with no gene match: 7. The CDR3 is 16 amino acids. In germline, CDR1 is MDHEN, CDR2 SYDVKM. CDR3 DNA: TGTGCCAGCAGTTTATTAGACAGGGTAAGGAATCAGCCCCAGCATTTT. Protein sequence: CASSLLDRVRNQPQHF.

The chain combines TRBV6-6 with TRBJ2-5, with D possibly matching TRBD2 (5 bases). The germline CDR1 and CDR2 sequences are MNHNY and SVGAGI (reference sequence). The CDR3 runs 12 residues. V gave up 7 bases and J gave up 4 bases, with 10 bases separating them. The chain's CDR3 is CASKGGGETQYF. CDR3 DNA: TGTGCCAGCAAAGGAGGAGGAGAGACCCAGTACTTC.

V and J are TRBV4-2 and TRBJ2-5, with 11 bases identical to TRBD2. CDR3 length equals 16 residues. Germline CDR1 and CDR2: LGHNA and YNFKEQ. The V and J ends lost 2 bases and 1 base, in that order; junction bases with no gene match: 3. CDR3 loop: CASSQTLAGGQETQYF. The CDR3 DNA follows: TGTGCCAGCAGCCAAACCCTAGCGGGGGGCCAAGAGACCCAGTACTTC.

The CDR3 protein is CASSLVAGPVGETQYF. As DNA, the CDR3 is TGTGCCAGCAGCTTGGTTGCGGGGCCTGTGGGTGAGACCCAGTACTTC. The chain couples TRBV5-6 to TRBJ2-5; D might be TRBD2 (6 bases). This CDR3 has 16 amino acids. V gave up 0 bases and J gave up 5 bases, with 17 bases separating them. Germline-derived CDR1 and CDR2 are SGHDT and YYEEEE.

CDR3 residues: CSVEWQASYGYTF. CDR3 DNA: TGCAGCGTTGAATGGCAGGCTAGCTATGGCTACACCTTC. The chain joins TRBV29-1 to TRBJ1-2, with D unresolved. CDR1 and CDR2 from the germline V gene are SQVTM and ANQGSEA. Trimming removed 2 bases at V and 4 bases at J, with 11 bases between. This CDR3 is 13 amino acids long.

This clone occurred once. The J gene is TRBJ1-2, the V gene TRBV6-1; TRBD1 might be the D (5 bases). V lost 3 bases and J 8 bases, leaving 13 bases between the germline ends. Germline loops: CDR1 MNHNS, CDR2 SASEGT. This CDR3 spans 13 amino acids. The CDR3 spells CASSEEGVRGYTF. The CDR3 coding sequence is TGTGCCAGCAGTGAGGAAGGGGTGAGGGGCTACACCTTC.

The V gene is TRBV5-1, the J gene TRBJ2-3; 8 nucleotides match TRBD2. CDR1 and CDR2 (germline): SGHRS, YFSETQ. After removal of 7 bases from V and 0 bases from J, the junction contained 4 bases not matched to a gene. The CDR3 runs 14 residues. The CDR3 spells CASYLAGSTDTQYF. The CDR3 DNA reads TGCGCCAGCTACTTAGCGGGGAGCACAGATACGCAGTATTTT.

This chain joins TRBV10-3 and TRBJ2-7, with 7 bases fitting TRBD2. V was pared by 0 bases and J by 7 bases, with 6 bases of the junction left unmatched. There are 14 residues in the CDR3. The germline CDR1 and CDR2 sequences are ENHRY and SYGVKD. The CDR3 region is CAISESAGVKEQYV. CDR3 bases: TGTGCCATCAGTGAGTCGGCGGGGGTTAAGGAGCAGTACGTC.

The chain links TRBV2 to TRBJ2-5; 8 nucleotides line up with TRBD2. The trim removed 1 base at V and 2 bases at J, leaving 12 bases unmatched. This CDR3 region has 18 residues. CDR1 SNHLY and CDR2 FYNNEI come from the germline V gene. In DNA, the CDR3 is TGTGCCAGCAGTGAAGGAGGGATGGCTAGCGGGTCGCAAGAGACCCAGTACTTC. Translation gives CASSEGGMASGSQETQYF.

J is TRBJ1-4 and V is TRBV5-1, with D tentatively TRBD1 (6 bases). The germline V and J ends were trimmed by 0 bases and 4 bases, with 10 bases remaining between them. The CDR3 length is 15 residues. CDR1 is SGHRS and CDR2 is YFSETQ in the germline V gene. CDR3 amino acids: CASSLEQGLNEKLFF. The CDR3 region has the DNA TGCGCCAGCAGCTTGGAACAGGGCCTTAATGAAAAACTGTTTTTT.

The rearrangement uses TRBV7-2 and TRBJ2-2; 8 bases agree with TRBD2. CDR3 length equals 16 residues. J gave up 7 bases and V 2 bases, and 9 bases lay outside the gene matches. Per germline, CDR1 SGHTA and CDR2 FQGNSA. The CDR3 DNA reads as TGTGCCAGCAGCTTAACGGGGGGGCAGGTCGGCGGGGAGCTGTTTTTT. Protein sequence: CASSLTGGQVGGELFF. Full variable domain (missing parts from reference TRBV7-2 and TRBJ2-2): GAGVSQSPSNKVTEKGKDVELRCDPISGHTALYWYRQSLGQGLEFLIYFQGNSAPDKSGLPSDRFSAERTGGSVSTLTIQRTQQEDSAVYLCASSLTGGQVGGELFFGEGSRLTVL.

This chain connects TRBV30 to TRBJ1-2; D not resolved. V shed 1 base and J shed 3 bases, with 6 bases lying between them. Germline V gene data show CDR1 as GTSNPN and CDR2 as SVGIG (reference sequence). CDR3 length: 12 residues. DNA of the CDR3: TGTGCCTGGAGTGGGTCGGACTATGGCTACACCTTC. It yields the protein CAWSGSDYGYTF.

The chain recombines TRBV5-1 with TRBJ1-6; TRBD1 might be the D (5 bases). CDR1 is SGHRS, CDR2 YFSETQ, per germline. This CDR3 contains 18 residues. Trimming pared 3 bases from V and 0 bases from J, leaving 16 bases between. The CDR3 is CASSSSLGQSSYNSPLHF. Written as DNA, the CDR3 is TGCGCCAGCAGCTCCTCCCTAGGACAAAGCTCCTATAATTCACCCCTCCACTTT.

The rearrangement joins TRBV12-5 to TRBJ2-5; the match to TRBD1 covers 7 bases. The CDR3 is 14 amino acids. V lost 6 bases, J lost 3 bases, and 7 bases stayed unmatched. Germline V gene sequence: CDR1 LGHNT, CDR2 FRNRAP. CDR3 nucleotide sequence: TGTGCTAGTGGCTCCGGGACAGCGAAAGAGACCCAGTACTTC. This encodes CASGSGTAKETQYF.

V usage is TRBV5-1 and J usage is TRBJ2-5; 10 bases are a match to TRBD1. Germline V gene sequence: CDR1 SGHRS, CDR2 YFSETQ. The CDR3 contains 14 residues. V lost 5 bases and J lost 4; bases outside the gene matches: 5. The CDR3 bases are TGCGCCAGCAGGTCGAGGACAGGGGGAGAGACCCAGTACTTC. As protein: CASRSRTGGETQYF.

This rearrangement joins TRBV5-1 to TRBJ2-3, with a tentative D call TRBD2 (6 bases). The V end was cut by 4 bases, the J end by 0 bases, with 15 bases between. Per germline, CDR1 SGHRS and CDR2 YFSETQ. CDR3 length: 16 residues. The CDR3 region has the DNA TGCGCCAGCAGCCCCCGCCCGGGACTCAGCACAGATACGCAGTATTTT. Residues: CASSPRPGLSTDTQYF.

CDR3 coding DNA: TGTGCCAGCAGCGCGTCCAGGGTCACTAATGAAAAACTGTTTTTT. This translates into CASSASRVTNEKLFF. The chain carries TRBV7-2 and TRBJ1-4, with a possible D match to TRBD1 (5 bases). This CDR3 has 15 residues. In germline, CDR1 is SGHTA, CDR2 FQGNSA. Trimming took off 5 bases at V and 2 bases at J, with 12 bases between the two ends.

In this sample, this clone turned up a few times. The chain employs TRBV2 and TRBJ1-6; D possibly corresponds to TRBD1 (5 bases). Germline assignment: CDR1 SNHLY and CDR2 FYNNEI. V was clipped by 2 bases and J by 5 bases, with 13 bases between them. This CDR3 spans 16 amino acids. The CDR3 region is CASSELSRANNSPLHF. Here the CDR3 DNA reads TGTGCCAGCAGTGAATTAAGCAGGGCGAATAATTCACCCCTCCACTTT.

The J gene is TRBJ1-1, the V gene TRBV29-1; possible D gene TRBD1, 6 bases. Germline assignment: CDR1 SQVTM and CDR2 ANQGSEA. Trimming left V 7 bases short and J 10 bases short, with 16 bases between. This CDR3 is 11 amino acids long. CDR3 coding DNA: TGCAGCGCCCGCAGGGACACGAGAGCTTTCTTT. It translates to CSARRDTRAFF.

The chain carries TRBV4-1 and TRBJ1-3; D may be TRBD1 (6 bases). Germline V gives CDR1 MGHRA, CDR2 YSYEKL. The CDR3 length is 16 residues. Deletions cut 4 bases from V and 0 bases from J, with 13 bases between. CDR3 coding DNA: TGCGCCAGCAGCCCCTCCCGGGACAACTCTGGAAACACCATATATTTT. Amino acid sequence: CASSPSRDNSGNTIYF.

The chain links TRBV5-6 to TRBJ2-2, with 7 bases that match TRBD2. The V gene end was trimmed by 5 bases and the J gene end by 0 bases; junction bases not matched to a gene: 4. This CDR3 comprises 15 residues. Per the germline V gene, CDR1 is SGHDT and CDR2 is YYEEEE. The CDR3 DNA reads TGTGCCAGCAGTCTCCGGGGGGCGAACACCGGGGAGCTGTTTTTT. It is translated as CASSLRGANTGELFF.

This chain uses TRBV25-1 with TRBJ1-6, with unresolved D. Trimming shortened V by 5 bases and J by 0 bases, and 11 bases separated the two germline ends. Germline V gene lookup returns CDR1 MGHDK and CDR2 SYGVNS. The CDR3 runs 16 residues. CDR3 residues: CASSQDLSSYNSPLHF. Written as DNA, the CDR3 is TGTGCCAGCAGTCAGGATTTGAGCTCCTATAATTCACCCCTCCACTTT.

CDR3 in amino acids: CASSPSWAPSGELFF. CDR3 nucleotides: TGTGCCAGCTCACCTTCCTGGGCCCCCAGCGGGGAGCTGTTTTTT. V usage is TRBV18 and J usage is TRBJ2-2; D is unclear. The CDR3 spans 15 residues. V was pared by 3 bases and J by 7 bases, with 15 bases between. CDR1 and CDR2 (germline): KGHSH, LQKENI. Complete variable domain (other parts from reference TRBV18 and TRBJ2-2): NAGVMQNPRHLVRRRGQEARLRCSPMKGHSHVYWYRQLPEEGLKFMVYLQKENIIDESGMPKERFSAEFPKEGPSILRIQQVVRGDSAAYFCASSPSWAPSGELFFGEGSRLTVL.

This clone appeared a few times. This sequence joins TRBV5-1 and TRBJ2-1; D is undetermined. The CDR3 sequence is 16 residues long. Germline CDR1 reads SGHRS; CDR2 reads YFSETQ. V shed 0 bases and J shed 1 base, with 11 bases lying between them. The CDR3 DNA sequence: TGCGCCAGCAGCTTGGGGACGACGATTTCCTACAATGAGCAGTTCTTC. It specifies CASSLGTTISYNEQFF.

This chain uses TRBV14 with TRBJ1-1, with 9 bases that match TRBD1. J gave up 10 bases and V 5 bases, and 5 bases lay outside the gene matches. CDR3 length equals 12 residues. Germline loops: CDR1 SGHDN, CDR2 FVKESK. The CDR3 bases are TGTGCCAGCAGCAACTACAGGGGGCGAGCTTTCTTT. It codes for CASSNYRGRAFF.

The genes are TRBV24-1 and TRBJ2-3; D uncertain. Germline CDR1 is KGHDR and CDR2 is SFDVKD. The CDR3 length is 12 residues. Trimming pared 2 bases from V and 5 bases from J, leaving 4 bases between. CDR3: CATSDSGDTQYF. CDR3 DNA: TGTGCCACCAGTGATTCTGGAGATACGCAGTATTTT.

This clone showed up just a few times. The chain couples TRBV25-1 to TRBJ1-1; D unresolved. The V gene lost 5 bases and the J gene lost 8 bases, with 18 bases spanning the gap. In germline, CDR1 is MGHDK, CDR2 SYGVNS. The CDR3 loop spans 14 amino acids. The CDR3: CASSSTRSTVEAFF. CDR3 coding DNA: TGTGCCAGCAGTTCTACGAGGAGTACGGTAGAAGCTTTCTTT.

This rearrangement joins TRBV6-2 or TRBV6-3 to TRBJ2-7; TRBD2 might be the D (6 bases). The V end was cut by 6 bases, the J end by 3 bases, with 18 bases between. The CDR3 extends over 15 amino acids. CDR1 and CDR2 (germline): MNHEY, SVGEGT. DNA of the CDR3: TGTGCCAGCAGCGACGGGGGTGGAGGTAGCTACGAGCAGTACGTC. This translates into CASSDGGGGSYEQYV.

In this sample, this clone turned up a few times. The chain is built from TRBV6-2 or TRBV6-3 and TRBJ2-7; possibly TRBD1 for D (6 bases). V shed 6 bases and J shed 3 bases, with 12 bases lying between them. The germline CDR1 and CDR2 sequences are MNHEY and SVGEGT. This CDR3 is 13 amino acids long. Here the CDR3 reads CASSITGFYEQYV. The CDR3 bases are TGTGCCAGCAGCATAACAGGGTTCTACGAGCAGTACGTC.